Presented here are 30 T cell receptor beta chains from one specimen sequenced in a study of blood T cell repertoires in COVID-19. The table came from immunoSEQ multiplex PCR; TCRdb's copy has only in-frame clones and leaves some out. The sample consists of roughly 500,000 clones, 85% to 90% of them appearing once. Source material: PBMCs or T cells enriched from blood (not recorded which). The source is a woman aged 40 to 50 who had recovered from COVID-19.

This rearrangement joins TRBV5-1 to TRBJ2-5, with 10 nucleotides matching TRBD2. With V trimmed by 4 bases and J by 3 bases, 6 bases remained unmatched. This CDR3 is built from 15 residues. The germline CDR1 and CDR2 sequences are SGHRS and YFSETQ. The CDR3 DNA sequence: TGCGCCAGCAGCCGCGATGGACTAGCGGAAGAGACCCAGTACTTC. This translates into CASSRDGLAEETQYF.

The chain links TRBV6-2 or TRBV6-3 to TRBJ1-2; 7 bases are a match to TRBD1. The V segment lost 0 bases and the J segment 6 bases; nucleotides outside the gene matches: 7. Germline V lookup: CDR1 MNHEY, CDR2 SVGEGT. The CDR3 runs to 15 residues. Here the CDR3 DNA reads TGTGCCAGCAGTTACTCCGCGATAACAGGGGATGGCTACACCTTC. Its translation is CASSYSAITGDGYTF.

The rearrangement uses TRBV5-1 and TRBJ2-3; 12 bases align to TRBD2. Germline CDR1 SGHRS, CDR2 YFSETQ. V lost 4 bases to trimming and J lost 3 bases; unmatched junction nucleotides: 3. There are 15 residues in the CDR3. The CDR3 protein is CASSELAGGTDTQYF. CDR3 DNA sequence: TGCGCCAGCAGCGAACTAGCGGGAGGAACAGATACGCAGTATTTT.

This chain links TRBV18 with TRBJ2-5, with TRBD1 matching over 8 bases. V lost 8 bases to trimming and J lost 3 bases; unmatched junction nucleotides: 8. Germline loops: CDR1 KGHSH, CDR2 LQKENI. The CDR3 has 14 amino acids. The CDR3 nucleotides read TGTGCCAGCACAGATCAGGGGGCGGAAGAGACCCAGTACTTC. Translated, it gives CASTDQGAEETQYF.

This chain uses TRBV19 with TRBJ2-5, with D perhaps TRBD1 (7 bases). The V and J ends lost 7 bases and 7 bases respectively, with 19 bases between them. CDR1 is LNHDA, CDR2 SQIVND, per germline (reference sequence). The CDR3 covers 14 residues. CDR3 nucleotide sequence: TGTGCCAGTACTCCCAGGGGGGTTCCCGGGACCCAGTACTTC. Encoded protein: CASTPRGVPGTQYF.

CDR3 nucleotides: TGTGCCAGCAGTTTAGGGGGACAGGGTCCCTACGAGCAGTACTTC. Translation: CASSLGGQGPYEQYF. The rearrangement links TRBV27 to TRBJ2-5, with 9 positions matching TRBD1. The DNA end is a closer match to TRBJ2-7, so the J assignment may be wrong. CDR3 length: 15 residues. Per the germline V gene, CDR1 is MNHEY and CDR2 is SMNVEV (reference sequence).

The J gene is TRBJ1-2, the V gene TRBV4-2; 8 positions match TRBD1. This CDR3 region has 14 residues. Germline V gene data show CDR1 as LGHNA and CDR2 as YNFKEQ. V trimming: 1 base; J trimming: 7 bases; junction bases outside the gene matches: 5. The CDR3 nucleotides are TGTGCCAGCAGCCAAGGGACAGGGCCTCTTGGCTACACCTTC. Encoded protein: CASSQGTGPLGYTF.

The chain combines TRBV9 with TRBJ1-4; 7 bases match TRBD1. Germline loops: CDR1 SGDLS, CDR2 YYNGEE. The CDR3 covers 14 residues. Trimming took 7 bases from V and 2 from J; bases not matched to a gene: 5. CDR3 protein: CASGRDSTNEKLFF. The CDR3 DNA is TGTGCCAGCGGCCGGGACAGTACTAATGAAAAACTGTTTTTT. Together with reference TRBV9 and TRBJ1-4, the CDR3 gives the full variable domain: DSGVTQTPKHLITATGQRVTLRCSPRSGDLSVYWYQQSLDQGLQFLIQYYNGEERAKGNILERFSAQQFPDLHSELNLSSLELGDSALYFCASGRDSTNEKLFFGSGTQLSVL.

CDR3 sequence reads: CSVEDRDTGQPQHF. CDR3 coding DNA: TGCAGCGTTGAAGACAGGGATACGGGTCAGCCCCAGCATTTT. The chain joins TRBV29-1 to TRBJ1-5, with D maybe TRBD1 (5 bases). The CDR3 runs 14 residues. The germline gives CDR1 SQVTM, CDR2 ANQGSEA. The ends were cut back, 0 bases at V and 6 bases at J, with 12 bases in the middle. Supplemented by reference TRBV29-1 and TRBJ1-5, the full variable domain reads SAVISQKPSRDICQRGTSLTIQCQVDSQVTMMFWYRQQPGQSLTLIATANQGSEATYESGFVIDKFPISRPNLTFSTLTVSNMSPEDSSIYLCSVEDRDTGQPQHFGDGTRLSIL.

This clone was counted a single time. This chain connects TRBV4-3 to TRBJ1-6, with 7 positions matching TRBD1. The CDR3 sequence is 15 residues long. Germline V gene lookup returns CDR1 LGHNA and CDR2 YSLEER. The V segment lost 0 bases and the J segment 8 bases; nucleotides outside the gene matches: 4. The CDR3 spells CASSQDRGDDSPLHF. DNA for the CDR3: TGCGCCAGCAGCCAAGACAGGGGGGACGATTCACCCCTCCACTTT.

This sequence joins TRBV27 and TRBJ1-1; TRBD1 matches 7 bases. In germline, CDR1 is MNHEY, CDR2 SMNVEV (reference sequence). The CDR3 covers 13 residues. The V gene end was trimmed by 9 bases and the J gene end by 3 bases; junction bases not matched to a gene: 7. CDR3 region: CASGGGGHTEAFF. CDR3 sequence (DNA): TGTGCCAGTGGAGGGGGCGGGCACACTGAAGCTTTCTTT.

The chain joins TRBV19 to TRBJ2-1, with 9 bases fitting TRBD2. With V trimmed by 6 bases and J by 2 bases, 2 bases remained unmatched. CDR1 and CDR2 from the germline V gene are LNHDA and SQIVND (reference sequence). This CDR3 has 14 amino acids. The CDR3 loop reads CASRTSGAYNEQFF. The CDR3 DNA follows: TGTGCCAGTAGGACTAGCGGAGCCTACAATGAGCAGTTCTTC.

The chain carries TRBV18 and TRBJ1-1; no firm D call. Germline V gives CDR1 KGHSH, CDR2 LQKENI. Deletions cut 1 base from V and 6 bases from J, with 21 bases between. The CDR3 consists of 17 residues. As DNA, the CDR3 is TGTGCCAGCTCACCACGTTCGTCGGGTGTTAGAACATCTGAAGCTTTCTTT. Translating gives CASSPRSSGVRTSEAFF.

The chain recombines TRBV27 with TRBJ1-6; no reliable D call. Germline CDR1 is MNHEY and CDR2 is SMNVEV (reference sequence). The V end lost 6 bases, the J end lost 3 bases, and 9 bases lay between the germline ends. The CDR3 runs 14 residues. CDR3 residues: CASSRPVYNSPLHF. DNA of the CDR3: TGTGCCAGCAGCCGCCCGGTCTATAATTCACCCCTCCACTTT.

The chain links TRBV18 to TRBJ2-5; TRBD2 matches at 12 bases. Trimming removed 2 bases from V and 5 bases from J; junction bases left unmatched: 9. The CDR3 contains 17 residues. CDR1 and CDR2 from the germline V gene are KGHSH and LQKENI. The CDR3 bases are TGTGCCAGCTCACCAGCTCTAGCGGGAGGGCCAAGGGAGACCCAGTACTTC. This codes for CASSPALAGGPRETQYF. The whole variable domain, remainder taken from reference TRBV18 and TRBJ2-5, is NAGVMQNPRHLVRRRGQEARLRCSPMKGHSHVYWYRQLPEEGLKFMVYLQKENIIDESGMPKERFSAEFPKEGPSILRIQQVVRGDSAAYFCASSPALAGGPRETQYFGPGTRLLVL.

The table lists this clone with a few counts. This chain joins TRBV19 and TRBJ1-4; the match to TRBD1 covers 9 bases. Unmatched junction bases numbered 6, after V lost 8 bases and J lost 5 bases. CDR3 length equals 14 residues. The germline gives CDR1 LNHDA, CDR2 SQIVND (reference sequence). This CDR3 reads CASGTGTGNEKLFF. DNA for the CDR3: TGTGCCAGTGGGACCGGGACAGGGAATGAAAAACTGTTTTTT.

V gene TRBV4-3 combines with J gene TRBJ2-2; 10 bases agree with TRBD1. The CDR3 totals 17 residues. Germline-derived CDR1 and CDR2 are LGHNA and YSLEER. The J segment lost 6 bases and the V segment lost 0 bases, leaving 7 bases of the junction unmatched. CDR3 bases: TGCGCCAGCAGCCAAGAGACCGGGACAGGGGATGCCGGGGAGCTGTTTTTT. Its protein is CASSQETGTGDAGELFF.

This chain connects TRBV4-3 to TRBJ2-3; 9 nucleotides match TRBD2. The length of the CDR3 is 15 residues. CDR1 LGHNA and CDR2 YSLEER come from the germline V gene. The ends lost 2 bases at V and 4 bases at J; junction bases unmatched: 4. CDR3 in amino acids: CASSQRGLAADTQYF. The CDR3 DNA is TGCGCCAGCAGCCAAAGGGGACTAGCAGCAGATACGCAGTATTTT.

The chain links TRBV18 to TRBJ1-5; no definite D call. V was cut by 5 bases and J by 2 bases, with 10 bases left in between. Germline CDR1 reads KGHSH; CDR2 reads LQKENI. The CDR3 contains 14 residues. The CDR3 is CASSEMGGNQPQHF. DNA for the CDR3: TGTGCCAGCTCAGAGATGGGCGGCAATCAGCCCCAGCATTTT.

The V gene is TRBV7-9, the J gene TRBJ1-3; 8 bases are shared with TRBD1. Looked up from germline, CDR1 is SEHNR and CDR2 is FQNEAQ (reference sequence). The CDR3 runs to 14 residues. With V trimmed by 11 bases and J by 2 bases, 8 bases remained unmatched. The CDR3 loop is CAGTGGVPGNTIYF. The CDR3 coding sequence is TGTGCCGGTACAGGGGGAGTTCCTGGAAACACCATATATTTT. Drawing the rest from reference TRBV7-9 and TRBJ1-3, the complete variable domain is DTGVSQNPRHKITKRGQNVTFRCDPISEHNRLYWYRQTLGQGPEFLTYFQNEAQLEKSRLLSDRFSAERPKGSFSTLEIQRTEQGDSAMYLCAGTGGVPGNTIYFGEGSWLTVV.

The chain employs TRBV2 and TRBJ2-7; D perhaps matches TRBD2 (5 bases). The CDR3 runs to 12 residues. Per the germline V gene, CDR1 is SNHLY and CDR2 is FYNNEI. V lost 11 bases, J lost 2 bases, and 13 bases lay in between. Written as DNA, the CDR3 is TGTGCCGGCGGACTGTCCGCCTACGAGCAGTACTTC. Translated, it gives CAGGLSAYEQYF.

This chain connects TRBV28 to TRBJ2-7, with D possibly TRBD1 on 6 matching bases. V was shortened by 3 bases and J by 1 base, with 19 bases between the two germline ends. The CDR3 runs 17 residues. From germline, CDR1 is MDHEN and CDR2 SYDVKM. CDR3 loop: CASSFGGRLQLSYEQYF. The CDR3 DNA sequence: TGTGCCAGCAGTTTTGGGGGCCGATTACAACTTTCCTACGAGCAGTACTTC.

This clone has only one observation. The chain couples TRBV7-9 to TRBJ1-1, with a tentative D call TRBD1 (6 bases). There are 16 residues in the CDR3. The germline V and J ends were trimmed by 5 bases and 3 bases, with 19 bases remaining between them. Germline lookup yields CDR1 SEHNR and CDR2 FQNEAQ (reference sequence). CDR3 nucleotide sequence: TGTGCCAGCAGCCCCTGGTCTGGACAGCGATACACTGAAGCTTTCTTT. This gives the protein CASSPWSGQRYTEAFF.

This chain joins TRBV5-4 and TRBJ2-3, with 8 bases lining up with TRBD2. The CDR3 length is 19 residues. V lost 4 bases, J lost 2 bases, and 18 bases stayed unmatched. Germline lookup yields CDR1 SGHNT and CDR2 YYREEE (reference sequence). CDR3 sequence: CASSPPFGTRLLLTDTQYF. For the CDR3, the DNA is TGTGCCAGCAGCCCACCTTTTGGGACTAGATTATTGCTCACAGATACGCAGTATTTT.

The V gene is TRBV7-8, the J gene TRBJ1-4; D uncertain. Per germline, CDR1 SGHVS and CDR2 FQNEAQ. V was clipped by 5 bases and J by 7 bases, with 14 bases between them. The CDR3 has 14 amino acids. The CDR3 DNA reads TGTGCCAGCAGCGTCCGTGTGGGCCGTGAAAAACTGTTTTTT. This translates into CASSVRVGREKLFF.

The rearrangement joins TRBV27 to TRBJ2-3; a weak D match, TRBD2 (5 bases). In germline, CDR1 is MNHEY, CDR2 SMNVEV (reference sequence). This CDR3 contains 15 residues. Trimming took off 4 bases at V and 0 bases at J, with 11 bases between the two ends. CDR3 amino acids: CASSSWESSTDTQYF. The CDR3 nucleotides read TGTGCCAGCAGTTCCTGGGAGTCGAGCACAGATACGCAGTATTTT.

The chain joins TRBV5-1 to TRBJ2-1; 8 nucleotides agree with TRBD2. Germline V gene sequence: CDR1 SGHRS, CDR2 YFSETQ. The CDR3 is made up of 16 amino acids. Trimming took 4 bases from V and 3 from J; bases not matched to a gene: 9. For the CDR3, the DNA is TGCGCCAGCAGCCTTAGCGGGACGCAAATCTACAATGAGCAGTTCTTC. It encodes CASSLSGTQIYNEQFF.

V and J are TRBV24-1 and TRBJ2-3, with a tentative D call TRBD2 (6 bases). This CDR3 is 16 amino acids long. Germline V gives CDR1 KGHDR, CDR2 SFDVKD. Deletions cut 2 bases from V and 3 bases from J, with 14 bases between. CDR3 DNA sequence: TGTGCCACCAGTGATTGGAGGGCAGGGAGAACAGATACGCAGTATTTT. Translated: CATSDWRAGRTDTQYF.

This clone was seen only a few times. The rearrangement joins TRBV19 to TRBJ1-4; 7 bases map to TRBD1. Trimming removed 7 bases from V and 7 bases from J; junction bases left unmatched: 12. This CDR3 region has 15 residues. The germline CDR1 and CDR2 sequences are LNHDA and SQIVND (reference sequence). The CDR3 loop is CASTPLGQGVEKLFF. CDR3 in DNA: TGTGCCAGTACCCCGTTAGGGCAGGGGGTTGAAAAACTGTTTTTT.

CDR3 sequence (DNA): TGTGCCAGCAGTGAACGGCTAGCGGGAGCCCCCGGGGAGCTGTTTTTT. Encoded protein: CASSERLAGAPGELFF. The chain carries TRBV6-1 and TRBJ2-2; 10 nucleotides line up with TRBD2. J was trimmed by 6 bases and V by 2 bases; bases with no gene match: 6. This CDR3 spans 16 amino acids. Germline values: CDR1 MNHNS, CDR2 SASEGT.